This is a list of T cell receptor beta chains from one sample in a study of T cells in Graves' hyperthyroidism and ophthalmopathy. TCRdb passed the multiplex PCR reads through MiXCR, listing each CDR3 protein once. Of around 300,000 distinct CDR3 sequences listed, roughly 15% are singletons. Input material: blood. The receptors here all came from a woman aged 25 to 45 with Graves' hyperthyroidism that later progressed to Graves' ophthalmopathy. CDR3s include the opening cysteine and the closing phenylalanine or tryptophan. A D gene is named only where the DNA matches it firmly. A row's size may be missing; if present it is once, few, many or a size class.

d_call,clone_size,v_call,j_call,cdr3_nt,cdr3_aa
TRBD1,many,TRBV11-2,TRBJ2-3,TGTGCCAGCAGCCCCCACCTGACAGGGCGGATGGGCACAGATACGCAGTATTTT,CASSPHLTGRMGTDTQYF
NA,many,TRBV12-3/TRBV12-4,TRBJ2-7,TGTGCCAGCAGTTTAGGCTGGGGCGAGCAGTACTTC,CASSLGWGEQYF
NA,few,TRBV4-3,TRBJ2-7,TGCGCCAGCAGCCAATCCGTCAGGTTCACCTACGAGCAGTACTTC,CASSQSVRFTYEQYF
TRBD2,few,TRBV25-1,TRBJ2-2,TGTGCCAGCAGTATGTATCAACTAGCGGCGAACACCGGGGAGCTGTTTTTT,CASSMYQLAANTGELFF
NA,few,TRBV19,TRBJ1-3,TGTGCCAGTAGTGAGGAGTCCGGAAACACCATATATTTT,CASSEESGNTIYF
TRBD1,many,TRBV18,TRBJ1-6,TGTGCCAGCTCACCGACGGGACAGCCTAATTCACCCCTCCACTTT,CASSPTGQPNSPLHF
NA,many,TRBV7-2,TRBJ2-1,TGTGCCAGCAGCAAGAATCCCGGAGGGGATGAGCAGTTCTTC,CASSKNPGGDEQFF
NA,many,TRBV9,TRBJ2-2,TGTGCCAGCAGCGGATCCCTCGACTCCAGCCGGGAGCTGTTTTTT,CASSGSLDSSRELFF
TRBD2,many,TRBV20-1,TRBJ2-7,TGCAGTGATCCACCGGGACTAGCGGGAGGAGTATACGAGCAGTACTTC,CSDPPGLAGGVYEQYF
NA,many,TRBV3-1,TRBJ1-1,TGTGCCAGCAGCCCCGTGTTTCGGAACACTGAAGCTTTCTTT,CASSPVFRNTEAFF
TRBD1,many,TRBV12-3/TRBV12-4,TRBJ1-1,TGTGCCAGCAGTTCCCCACAGGGGGTGAACACTGAAGCTTTCTTT,CASSSPQGVNTEAFF
NA,many,TRBV12-3/TRBV12-4,TRBJ1-1,TGTGCCAGCAGTTTTAACACTGAAGCTTTCTTT,CASSFNTEAFF
TRBD1,many,TRBV11-2,TRBJ2-3,TGTGCCAGCAGCCCCCGACAGGGGGGGGGCACAGATACGCAGTATTTT,CASSPRQGGGTDTQYF
NA,many,TRBV20-1,TRBJ2-6,TGCAGTGCTAGAGAGGTGACGGGCTTGAAAGGGGCCAACGTCCTGACTTTC,CSAREVTGLKGANVLTF
NA,NA,TRBV5-8,TRBJ2-7,TGTGCCAGCAGCTTGAGTTTCTCCTCCTACGAGCAGTACTTC,CASSLSFSSYEQYF
NA,few,TRBV19,TRBJ2-1,TGTGCCAGTAGTATAGATAACTGGGGTGATGAGCAGTTCTTC,CASSIDNWGDEQFF
NA,few,TRBV4-1,TRBJ1-5,TGCGCCAGCTCTGTCGGGGGGGGGCGCAATCAGCCCCAGCATTTT,CASSVGGGRNQPQHF
TRBD1,many,TRBV6-1,TRBJ2-5,TGTGCCAGCAGTCAACAGGGGGAGACCCAGTACTTC,CASSQQGETQYF
NA,many,TRBV2,TRBJ2-3,TGTGCCAGCAGTGATGAATTAGCCGGCACAGATACGCAGTATTTT,CASSDELAGTDTQYF
TRBD2,many,TRBV20-1,TRBJ2-1,TGCAGTGCTAGAGATGGGGCGGGAGCCACCTACAATGAGCAGTTCTTC,CSARDGAGATYNEQFF
TRBD2,many,TRBV20-1,TRBJ2-1,TGCAGTGCTAGTTTGGGCCCCGCTAGCGGGAAGAACAATGAGCAGTTCTTC,CSASLGPASGKNNEQFF
TRBD1,many,TRBV7-2,TRBJ2-7,TGTGCCAGCAGCTTGACCGGGACAGTCGGGGAGCAGTACTTC,CASSLTGTVGEQYF
NA,many,TRBV7-9,TRBJ2-3,TGTGCCAGCAGCCTGACAACCACCACAGATACGCAGTATTTT,CASSLTTTTDTQYF
TRBD2,many,TRBV4-3,TRBJ2-1,TGCGCCAGCAGCCAAGAGCGTTGGACTAGCGGGATCAATGAGCAGTTCTTC,CASSQERWTSGINEQFF
NA,NA,TRBV6-1,TRBJ2-7,TGTGCCAGCAGGGACGGGCTGACGAACGAGCAGTACTTC,CASRDGLTNEQYF
NA,many,TRBV24-1,TRBJ2-1,TGTGCCACCAGTGATGACCCGTTGGGCCATGAGCAGTTCTTC,CATSDDPLGHEQFF
NA,NA,TRBV6-5,TRBJ1-1,TGTGCCAGCAGTTACTCGACACGGTTGAACACTGAAGCTTTCTTT,CASSYSTRLNTEAFF
NA,many,TRBV11-1,TRBJ2-3,TGTGCCAGCAGCTTAGGACTAGCAGATACGCAGTATTTT,CASSLGLADTQYF
TRBD1,many,TRBV30,TRBJ2-2,TGTGCCTGGAGTTACCCGGGACAGTACACCGGGGAGCTGTTTTTT,CAWSYPGQYTGELFF
TRBD2,NA,TRBV20-1,TRBJ2-1,TGCAGTGGGGCGGGAGTTGGGGGAACCTACAATGAGCAGTTCTTC,CSGAGVGGTYNEQFF
NA,many,TRBV30,TRBJ1-1,TGTGCCTGGACCTGGGCCCGAAACACTGAAGCTTTCTTT,CAWTWARNTEAFF
NA,many,TRBV3-1,TRBJ2-7,TGTGCCAGCAGCCAAGGCTGGTACTACGAGCAGTACTTC,CASSQGWYYEQYF
NA,many,TRBV7-9,TRBJ1-1,TGTGCCAGCAGCCCGAAAGGGGACAACACTGAAGCTTTCTTT,CASSPKGDNTEAFF
TRBD1,NA,TRBV28,TRBJ2-3,TGTGCCAGCAGTGTCCACCAACAGGGGGCAAGAGATACGCAGTATTTT,CASSVHQQGARDTQYF
NA,many,TRBV5-1,TRBJ2-3,TGCGCCAGCAGCTGGCAATACCCGAGCACAGATACGCAGTATTTT,CASSWQYPSTDTQYF
TRBD1,once,TRBV12-3/TRBV12-4,TRBJ1-3,TGTGCCAGCAGTCGATCGGGACAGAGCCTCTCTGGAAACACCATATATTTT,CASSRSGQSLSGNTIYF
TRBD2,few,TRBV19,TRBJ2-1,TGTGCCAGTAGTATAGGGGGCGGGACTAGCGGGAGGTATGAGCAGTTCTTC,CASSIGGGTSGRYEQFF
NA,many,TRBV9,TRBJ1-2,TGTGCCAGCAGCGTAGCAGGGTTGGTCGGCTACACCTTC,CASSVAGLVGYTF
TRBD1,many,TRBV6-2/TRBV6-3,TRBJ1-1,TGTGCCAGCACCAACAGGGGGATAAGGGCTGAAGCTTTCTTT,CASTNRGIRAEAFF
NA,NA,TRBV19,TRBJ2-5,TGTGCCAGTAGTATACTCGGGGACCAAGAGACCCAGTACTTC,CASSILGDQETQYF
NA,many,TRBV7-2,TRBJ2-1,TGTGCCAGCAGCTCCCGACAGGAGCAGTTCTTC,CASSSRQEQFF
NA,many,TRBV3-1,TRBJ1-1,TGTGCCAGCAGCCAAGTCTTGACAGGACCAAGGGGCACTGAAGCTTTCTTT,CASSQVLTGPRGTEAFF
NA,many,TRBV12-3/TRBV12-4,TRBJ1-1,TGTGCCAGCAGCCCGGTCGGGGGGCGTATGACTGAAGCTTTCTTT,CASSPVGGRMTEAFF
NA,few,TRBV6-1,TRBJ2-7,TGTGCCAGCAGTTCAGGGTTCGAGCAGTACTTC,CASSSGFEQYF
TRBD2,many,TRBV6-2/TRBV6-3,TRBJ2-1,TGTGCCAGCAGCGGACTAGCGGGTTACTACAATGAGCAGTTCTTC,CASSGLAGYYNEQFF
NA,many,TRBV7-2,TRBJ2-1,TGTGCCAGCAGCTCCCCCCGGGGCTGGGGGATGAATGAGCAGTTCTTC,CASSSPRGWGMNEQFF
TRBD1,few,TRBV6-2/TRBV6-3,TRBJ1-4,TGTGCCAGCAGTACCGACAGGGGCCGTAATGAAAAACTGTTTTTT,CASSTDRGRNEKLFF
TRBD1,few,TRBV5-1,TRBJ1-6,TGCGCCAGCAGCTTGGGACAGGGGGCCTATAATTCACCCCTCCACTTT,CASSLGQGAYNSPLHF
TRBD2,many,TRBV7-9,TRBJ2-7,TGTGCCAGCAGCTTAGTATCCGGACTAGCGGAAGATAGGTACGAGCAGTACTTC,CASSLVSGLAEDRYEQYF
TRBD2,many,TRBV7-8,TRBJ2-7,TGTGCCAGCAGCCCGGGACTAGTCTACGAGCAGTACTTC,CASSPGLVYEQYF
TRBD2,few,TRBV4-2,TRBJ2-2,TGTGCCAGCAGCCCGCGACTAGCCTATAACACCGGGGAGCTGTTTTTT,CASSPRLAYNTGELFF
NA,few,TRBV10-3,TRBJ2-7,TGTGCCATCAGTGGGGACTACGAGCAGTACTTC,CAISGDYEQYF
NA,many,TRBV20-1,TRBJ2-7,TGCAGTGCCAGCGCGAACCGGGGCCGTACCTACGAGCAGTACTTC,CSASANRGRTYEQYF
NA,many,TRBV2,TRBJ1-5,TGTGCCAGCAGCAGCCTCCCGGGGGGCAATCAGCCCCAGCATTTT,CASSSLPGGNQPQHF
NA,NA,TRBV4-1,TRBJ2-3,TGCGCCAGCAGCCCCGTGGAAGGCACAGATACGCAGTATTTT,CASSPVEGTDTQYF